This TCR beta chain originates from a study of blood T cell repertoires in COVID-19. Study in general: The United States, Italy and Spain provided the acute and convalescent COVID-19 samples. In each case, the material was cDNA or gDNA derived from T cells, B-cell-depleted T cells, or PBMCs.

In germline, CDR1 is SGHRS, CDR2 YFSETQ. V lost 7 bases, J lost 6 bases, and 9 bases lay in between. The CDR3 runs to 11 residues. Per the original data handling: Amplification of reference gene primers provided the estimated nucleated cell counts. The assay was immunoSEQ multiplex PCR, and TCRdb's table has in-frame clones only and misses some. That table furnishes V, J and clone size, whereas the DNA furnished D and trimming. This sample has about 120,000 clones, with roughly three quarters found just once. The sample taken for sequencing was peripheral blood. The chain combines TRBV5-1 with TRBJ2-3, with no clear D. The TCR was taken from a woman older than 75 with acute or convalescent COVID-19. The CDR3: CASALRDTQYF. Written as DNA, the CDR3 is TGCGCCAGCGCACTACGGGATACGCAGTATTTT. The complete variable domain, with remaining parts taken from reference TRBV5-1 and TRBJ2-3, reads KAGVTQTPRYLIKTRGQQVTLSCSPISGHRSVSWYQQTPGQGLQFLFEYFSETQRNKGNFPGRFSGRQFSNSRSEMNVSTLELGDSALYLCASALRDTQYFGPGTRLTVL.